This T cell receptor beta chain was documented in a study of T-cell reconstitution after alpha-beta-depleted transplantation in children. Unmatched junction bases numbered 7, after V lost 5 bases and J lost 3 bases. This CDR3 region has 15 residues. Germline V lookup: CDR1 SGHTA, CDR2 FQGNSA. Preparation of the TCRbeta library involved a method that used unique molecular identifiers. MiXCR was run by TCRdb on the PCR reads, yielding one entry per CDR3 protein. This table holds around 96,000 distinct CDR3 sequences, 9.5% to 15% found once. This receptor was obtained from a human donor who donated a stem cell graft to a child with inherited bone marrow failure. This sequence joins TRBV7-2 and TRBJ2-4, with 7 positions matching TRBD1. The sequencing here drew on PBMCs from the stem cell graft donor, taken from the stem cell graft. The CDR3 loop is CASSRQGLGKNIQYF. The CDR3 bases are TGTGCCAGCAGCCGACAGGGTTTGGGCAAAAACATTCAGTACTTC.